The source of this T cell receptor beta chain is a study of blood T cells in healthy people across ages (dated by TCRdb to 2015 to 2017). Study-level background: Template switching captured roughly one uniquely barcoded TCR beta cDNA molecule per two T cells in model experiments. To track age-related changes in TCR beta repertoire diversity, the study relied on deep sequencing normalized with unique cDNA molecular identifiers. The donors were divided into four age groups: young (average roughly 15 years), middle-aged (approximately 41), aged (about 62) and long-lived (82). Donors of different ages were randomly distributed across sequencing lanes to avoid experimental bias. Two additional independent replicas of 1 million unique cDNA reads from the same blood draw were analyzed for two donors (one aged 18 to 29 and one aged 80 or older).

Note on this clonotype: This receptor's antigen is unknown. Base qualities are missing; no much larger clone stands one base away.

The method behind the library was 5' RACE. Sequencer: Illumina HiSeq 2500. A second PCR of roughly 7 to 11 cycles was performed with a sample-barcoded 5' primer and a J-beta primer mix. Each TCR beta cDNA molecule received a unique molecular identifier from a template-switch 5' adaptor carrying 12 random nucleotides. Each sample yielded at least 2.5 million CDR3-containing paired-end reads. First-strand cDNA synthesis was performed from all RNA using the Mint cDNA synthesis kit, with priming by a TRBC-specific oligonucleotide. Following uracil-DNA glycosylase treatment, a first 18-cycle PCR with universal primers M1SS and BC2_uni_R was performed on all cDNA. As for the authors' bioinformatics: Normalization of each sample was performed by random selection of 1 million high-quality reads, each carrying a distinct molecular identifier. Instead of being binned into consensus sequences, reads with shared molecular identifiers were discarded. MiTCR, set to a Q25 quality threshold and the strictest error-elimination algorithm, was used for CDR3 identification, clonotype clustering and error correction. A nonparametric unseen species model with Euler transformation was used to estimate lower-bound total TCR beta diversity. The public sequencing data were trimmed at Q25 with fastp and processed into clonotypes with MiXCR by TCRdb, which kept only in-frame beta chains. Entries are consolidated by CDR3 protein sequence, retaining the most common genes and DNA. TCRdb's processing, not the authors', yielded these V and J calls. Here the sample has some 920,000 distinct CDR3 sequences; roughly 47% occur a single time. The ten largest clones add up to roughly a fifth of the sample.

Broad study findings and their caveats: Donor CMV infection status was unknown, potentially confounding age-related changes in expanded clonotypes. Conclusive comparison of naive and antigen-experienced compartments was prevented by the profiling of bulk unsorted PBMCs. Compared with the aged group, the long-lived group had more naive CD4+ T cells, fewer expanded clones and increased TCR diversity, suggesting age selection. Estimates of total diversity from one million sequenced T cells were regarded as lower bounds and underestimates. As age increased, observed TCR beta diversity per million T cells dropped in a roughly linear way, and a significant reduction was already evident by age 40. The percentage of naive T cells measured by flow cytometry correlated strongly with observed TCR beta diversity.

The donors were roughly 39 Caucasian individuals from Russia, aged roughly 6 to 100 years, who were systemically healthy. Each donor gave approximately 9.3 milliliters of peripheral blood, collected into EDTA-treated Vacutainer tubes. Ficoll-Paque density-gradient centrifugation was used to isolate PBMCs, with at least 6 million obtained per sample. Total RNA, at least 5 micrograms per sample, was extracted from PBMCs with Trizol reagent. For every donor, an aliquot of PBMCs went through flow cytometry to measure the percentages of naive CD45RAhigh/CD27high T cells. CDR1 SQVTM and CDR2 ANQGSEA are derived from the germline V gene. V loses 3 bases of germline sequence and J loses 1 base, and the interval between the two ends is 14 bases. The CDR3, cysteine through phenylalanine, is 15 amino acids long. Only CDR3 DNA is held: 45 bases, read in frame from base 1.

This clonotype originated in a woman in her sixties in good health. The sequenced material came from blood. The chain is made from TRBV29-1 and TRBJ2-3; TRBD2 could be the D gene, as 5 bases match. The sequenced DNA is TGCAGCGTTGATAGTTCGTTGAGGGGCACAGATACGCAGTATTTT. Translated, this is CSVDSSLRGTDTQYF.